The 27 T cell receptor beta chains given below trace back to one sample, sequenced in a study of regulatory T cells in long-lasting Graves disease (dated by TCRdb to the early 2020s). Library method: multiplex PCR. Sequencing was carried out with an Illumina HiSeq 4000. To build TCR beta libraries, CDR3 regions were amplified by Arm-PCR using iRepertoire HTBI primers. The public reads were quality trimmed at Q25 with fastp and then assembled into clones with MiXCR by TCRdb, keeping productive beta chains. Rows merge per CDR3 protein into single entries with the most common DNA and genes. This sample holds roughly 400,000 distinct CDR3 sequences; 21% were observed only once. The top ten clones comprise roughly an eighth of the sample. Read against the paper, the sample's time point label means: persistent/refractory GD, antithyroid drugs over 5 years with positive TRAb. RNA was extracted from PBMCs in TRIzol for both TCR sequencing and RNA sequencing.

The specimen comprised peripheral blood mononuclear cells (PBMCs), sampled when the disease was refractory, from a patient treated with antithyroid drugs. Receptors were obtained from a female donor with Graves disease.

The sample holds many counts of this clonotype. The V gene is TRBV7-8, the J gene TRBJ1-4; no clear D. CDR1 and CDR2 (germline): SGHVS, FQNEAQ. Between the trimmed V and J ends, which lost 5 bases and 4 bases, there was a span of 5 bases. This CDR3 is built from 12 residues. CDR3 nucleotide sequence: TGTGCCAGCAGCCTGCTTAATGAAAAACTGTTTTTT. This gives the protein CASSLLNEKLFF.

The table lists this clonotype with a few counts. The chain is built from TRBV5-4 and TRBJ2-7, with 10 bases that match TRBD2. The CDR3 sequence is 15 residues long. The V and J ends lost 3 bases and 9 bases, in that order; junction bases with no gene match: 12. From germline, CDR1 is SGHNT and CDR2 YYREEE (reference sequence). CDR3 nucleotides: TGTGCCAGCAGCTCGGGGACTAGCGCAGGGGTACGGCAGTACTTC. Translation gives CASSSGTSAGVRQYF.

This clonotype was counted only a few times. The J gene is TRBJ1-5, the V gene TRBV28; D gene ambiguous. The CDR3 runs 17 residues. Trimming took 3 bases from V and 4 from J, leaving 19 bases between them. CDR1 and CDR2 (germline): MDHEN, SYDVKM. CDR3 DNA sequence: TGTGCCAGCAGTTTTTTATACGCTCGGGCGAGAAATCAGCCCCAGCATTTT. As protein: CASSFLYARARNQPQHF.

V usage is TRBV20-1 and J usage is TRBJ2-7; D may be TRBD1 (5 bases). The V gene lost 1 base and the J gene lost 2 bases, with 15 bases spanning the gap. Germline V CDR1 and CDR2: DFQATT, SNEGSKA (reference sequence). This CDR3 has 15 residues. The DNA for the CDR3 is TGCAGTGCTAGAGCTTTTCGACAGTCAGCCTACGAGCAGTACTTC. It specifies CSARAFRQSAYEQYF.

As concerns this clonotype: Compared with germline, one end of the junction differs, possibly owing to a read error. V usage is TRBV30 and J usage is TRBJ2-7; a possible D gene is TRBD1 (5 bases). CDR3 length equals 16 residues. Germline V gives CDR1 GTSNPN, CDR2 SVGIG (reference sequence). Written as DNA, the CDR3 is TGTGGCTGGAGTGTACGTGCAGGGATTAGGTCCTACGAGCAGTACTTC. Protein sequence: CGWSVRAGIRSYEQYF.

This clonotype was seen at least ten times. The rearrangement links TRBV28 to TRBJ1-2; 9 bases agree with TRBD1. The V segment lost 3 bases and the J segment 7 bases; nucleotides outside the gene matches: 6. The CDR3 has 14 amino acids. Germline V lookup: CDR1 MDHEN, CDR2 SYDVKM. CDR3 DNA: TGTGCCAGCAGTTTTGGGGACAGGGCCTCTGGCTACACCTTC. Translated, it gives CASSFGDRASGYTF.

V and J are TRBV7-9 and TRBJ2-1, with D maybe TRBD1 (6 bases). CDR1 is SEHNR, CDR2 FQNEAQ, per germline (reference sequence). Deletions cut 6 bases from V and 7 bases from J, with 10 bases between. The CDR3 sequence is 12 residues long. Written as DNA, the CDR3 is TGTGCCAGCAGAGAAAGGGGGAATGAGCAGTTCTTC. Translating gives CASRERGNEQFF.

This chain links TRBV20-1 with TRBJ2-7, with 9 bases matching TRBD2. The CDR3 is 14 amino acids. Trimming removed 6 bases from V and 6 bases from J; junction bases left unmatched: 12. The germline CDR1 and CDR2 sequences are DFQATT and SNEGSKA (reference sequence). This chain's CDR3 is CSASSGFSGSEQYF. The CDR3 bases are TGCAGTGCCAGTAGCGGGTTTAGCGGGAGCGAGCAGTACTTC.

This clonotype was found many times. The chain couples TRBV24-1 to TRBJ2-5; no clear D. CDR3 size: 11 residues. Germline-derived CDR1 and CDR2 are KGHDR and SFDVKD. Trimming stripped 3 bases from V and 5 bases from J, with 3 bases between. The CDR3 nucleotides are TGTGCCACCAGTGATGGGGAGACCCAGTACTTC. Translated: CATSDGETQYF.

On this clonotype: A single base separates this from a much larger clone, so it may be a read error. The V gene is TRBV15, the J gene TRBJ2-5; no definite D call. The CDR3 has 15 residues. V was pared by 0 bases and J by 5 bases, with 13 bases between. Germline V gene lookup returns CDR1 LNHNV and CDR2 YYDKDF (reference sequence). The CDR3 nucleotides are TGTGCCACCAGCAGAGATCCGGCAAGTCAGGAGACCCAGTACTTC. Encoded protein: CATSRDPASQETQYF.

The chain recombines TRBV15 with TRBJ2-5, with 10 nucleotides matching TRBD2. Matching the DNA end better, TRBJ2-7 makes the J call doubtful. CDR3 size: 16 residues. CDR1 LNHNV and CDR2 YYDKDF come from the germline V gene (reference sequence). In nucleotides, the CDR3 is TGTGCCACCAGCAACAAACCTAGCGGGGGTTCCTACGAGCAGTACTTC. It specifies CATSNKPSGGSYEQYF.

V and J are TRBV12-3 or TRBV12-4 and TRBJ2-1; D unclear. V was trimmed by 5 bases and J by 8 bases, leaving 22 bases between them. The CDR3 covers 16 residues. CDR3 bases: TGTGCCAGCAGTCCAAAAGCTAATGGGTTTTTGGATGAGCAGTTCTTC. Translation gives CASSPKANGFLDEQFF.

V is TRBV29-1 and J is TRBJ1-1; 7 nucleotides agree with TRBD1. The CDR3 covers 11 residues. After removal of 7 bases from V and 7 bases from J, the junction contained 6 bases not matched to a gene. The germline V gene has CDR1 SQVTM and CDR2 ANQGSEA. CDR3 amino acids: CSAVTGSEAFF. The CDR3 DNA reads as TGCAGCGCTGTGACAGGGAGTGAAGCTTTCTTT.

This clonotype was seen at least ten times. CDR3 protein: CASSKRSQETQYF. In DNA form, the CDR3 reads TGTGCCAGCAGCAAACGGTCCCAAGAGACCCAGTACTTC. This rearrangement joins TRBV27 to TRBJ2-5; D is ambiguous. This CDR3 has 13 amino acids. Germline values: CDR1 MNHEY, CDR2 SMNVEV (reference sequence). Trimming shortened V by 6 bases and J by 1 base, and 9 bases separated the two germline ends.

In its sample, this clonotype was seen many times. The rearrangement links TRBV15 to TRBJ2-7, with D perhaps TRBD1 (5 bases). CDR1 is LNHNV and CDR2 is YYDKDF in the germline V gene (reference sequence). This CDR3 has 14 amino acids. V was trimmed by 0 bases and J by 2 bases, leaving 8 bases between them. The CDR3 bases are TGTGCCACCAGCAGAGAGCCAGGGACCTACGAGCAGTACTTC. Encoded protein: CATSREPGTYEQYF.

This clonotype was detected ten times or more. V gene TRBV11-2 combines with J gene TRBJ2-5, with 12 bases fitting TRBD2. The CDR3 is 16 residues long. Trimming removed 0 bases from V and 3 bases from J; junction bases left unmatched: 2. CDR1 is SGHAT, CDR2 FQNNGV, per germline. The CDR3: CASSLELAGGEETQYF. CDR3 nucleotide sequence: TGTGCCAGCAGCTTAGAGCTAGCGGGAGGGGAAGAGACCCAGTACTTC.

Many counts were recorded for this clonotype. The V call is TRBV20-1, the J call TRBJ2-2; 7 nucleotides align to TRBD2. This CDR3 comprises 14 residues. Unmatched junction bases numbered 9, after V lost 5 bases and J lost 6 bases. The germline gives CDR1 DFQATT, CDR2 SNEGSKA (reference sequence). The CDR3 region is CSAHQAGTAGELFF. CDR3 nucleotide sequence: TGCAGTGCTCACCAAGCGGGAACCGCCGGGGAGCTGTTTTTT.

The chain combines TRBV20-1 with TRBJ1-1, with no clear D. CDR1 DFQATT and CDR2 SNEGSKA come from the germline V gene (reference sequence). Trimming took off 3 bases at V and 6 bases at J, with 11 bases between the two ends. This CDR3 spans 12 amino acids. The CDR3 loop reads CSARAGFAEAFF. The CDR3 coding sequence is TGCAGTGCTAGGGCCGGGTTCGCTGAAGCTTTCTTT.

This sequence joins TRBV25-1 and TRBJ1-2, with TRBD1 matching 8 bases. J lost 8 bases, V lost 4 bases, and 3 bases had no gene match. The germline CDR1 and CDR2 sequences are MGHDK and SYGVNS. The CDR3 length is 12 residues. Written as DNA, the CDR3 is TGTGCCAGCAGTGGCGACAGGGGAGGCTACACCTTC. This encodes CASSGDRGGYTF.

This clonotype was counted at least ten times. This chain links TRBV6-1 with TRBJ1-1, with unresolved D. CDR3 length equals 13 residues. With 5 bases removed from V and 0 bases from J, the gap between germline ends came to 7 bases. In germline, CDR1 is MNHNS, CDR2 SASEGT. The CDR3 DNA follows: TGTGCCAGCAGTCCATCACTGAACACTGAAGCTTTCTTT. Residues: CASSPSLNTEAFF.

This clonotype has at least ten counts. J is TRBJ1-4 and V is TRBV28; 9 nucleotides agree with TRBD1. Trimming removed 5 bases from V and 8 bases from J; junction bases left unmatched: 15. Germline loops: CDR1 MDHEN, CDR2 SYDVKM. The CDR3 contains 17 residues. The CDR3 reads CASSHQPGQGAREKLFF. CDR3 in DNA: TGTGCCAGCAGTCATCAACCGGGACAGGGTGCTCGCGAAAAACTGTTTTTT.

This clonotype has only a few counts. The chain couples TRBV6-9 to TRBJ1-3; tentative D call: TRBD1 (5 bases). CDR3 length: 14 amino acids. Trimming removed 2 bases from V and 4 bases from J, with 9 bases in between. Germline loops: CDR1 MNHGY, CDR2 SVAAGI. CDR3: CASSYGTEGNTIYF. In DNA form, the CDR3 reads TGTGCCAGCAGTTATGGGACGGAGGGAAACACCATATATTTT.

This clonotype has at least ten counts. The V call is TRBV12-3 or TRBV12-4, the J call TRBJ2-2; no clear D. This CDR3 comprises 15 residues. V lost 1 base, J lost 0 bases, and 6 bases lay in between. CDR3 region: CASSLGRTNTGELFF. CDR3 nucleotides: TGTGCCAGCAGTTTAGGCAGGACGAACACCGGGGAGCTGTTTTTT.

This chain uses TRBV7-6 with TRBJ2-5; TRBD2 might be the D (6 bases). Trimming removed 5 bases from V and 3 bases from J, with 16 bases in between. There are 15 residues in the CDR3. Germline V gene data show CDR1 as SGHVS and CDR2 as FNYEAQ. CDR3: CASSPTAGLEETQYF. DNA for the CDR3: TGTGCCAGCAGCCCCACGGCGGGATTAGAAGAGACCCAGTACTTC.

This clonotype was detected only a few times. The chain has TRBV29-1 and TRBJ2-5; D might be TRBD2 (5 bases). CDR3 length: 15 residues. Germline assignment: CDR1 SQVTM and CDR2 ANQGSEA. Trimming stripped 1 base from V and 0 bases from J, with 12 bases between. This chain's CDR3 is CSVEGIGSDQETQYF. DNA of the CDR3: TGCAGCGTTGAAGGGATAGGGAGCGACCAAGAGACCCAGTACTTC.

Points on this clonotype: This may stem from a read error, because a much larger clone lies one nucleotide away. The V call is TRBV12-3 or TRBV12-4, the J call TRBJ1-2, with no clear D. This CDR3 has 14 residues. The DNA of the CDR3 is TGTGCCGGCAGTTTAGATGGCCGGGACTATGGCTACACCTTC. Its protein product is CAGSLDGRDYGYTF.

This clonotype turned up a few times. The rearrangement links TRBV13 to TRBJ2-2; D may be TRBD1 or TRBD2 (5 bases each). CDR1 PRHDT and CDR2 FYEKMQ come from the germline V gene (reference sequence). V was shortened by 3 bases and J by 4 bases, with 9 bases between the two germline ends. The CDR3 runs 14 residues. In nucleotides, the CDR3 is TGTGCCAGCAGCTTTTCAGGGAGCACCGGGGAGCTGTTTTTT. Protein product: CASSFSGSTGELFF.